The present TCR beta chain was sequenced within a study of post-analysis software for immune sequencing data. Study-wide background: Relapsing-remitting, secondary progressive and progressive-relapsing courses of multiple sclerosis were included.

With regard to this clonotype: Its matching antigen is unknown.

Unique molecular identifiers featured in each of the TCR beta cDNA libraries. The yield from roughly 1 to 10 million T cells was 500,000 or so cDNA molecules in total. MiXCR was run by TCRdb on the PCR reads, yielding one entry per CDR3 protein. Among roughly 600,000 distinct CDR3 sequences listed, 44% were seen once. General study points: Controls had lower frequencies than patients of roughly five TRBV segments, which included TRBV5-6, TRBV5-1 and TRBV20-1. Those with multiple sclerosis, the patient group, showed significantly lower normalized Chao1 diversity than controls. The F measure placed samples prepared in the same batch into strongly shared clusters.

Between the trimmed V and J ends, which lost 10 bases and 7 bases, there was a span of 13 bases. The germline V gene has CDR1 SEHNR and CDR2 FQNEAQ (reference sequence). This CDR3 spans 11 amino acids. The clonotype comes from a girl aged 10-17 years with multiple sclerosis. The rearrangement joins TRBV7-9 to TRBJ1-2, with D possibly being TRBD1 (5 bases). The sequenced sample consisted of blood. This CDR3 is CANLQGSGYTF. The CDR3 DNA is TGTGCCAACCTGCAGGGTTCTGGCTACACCTTC.